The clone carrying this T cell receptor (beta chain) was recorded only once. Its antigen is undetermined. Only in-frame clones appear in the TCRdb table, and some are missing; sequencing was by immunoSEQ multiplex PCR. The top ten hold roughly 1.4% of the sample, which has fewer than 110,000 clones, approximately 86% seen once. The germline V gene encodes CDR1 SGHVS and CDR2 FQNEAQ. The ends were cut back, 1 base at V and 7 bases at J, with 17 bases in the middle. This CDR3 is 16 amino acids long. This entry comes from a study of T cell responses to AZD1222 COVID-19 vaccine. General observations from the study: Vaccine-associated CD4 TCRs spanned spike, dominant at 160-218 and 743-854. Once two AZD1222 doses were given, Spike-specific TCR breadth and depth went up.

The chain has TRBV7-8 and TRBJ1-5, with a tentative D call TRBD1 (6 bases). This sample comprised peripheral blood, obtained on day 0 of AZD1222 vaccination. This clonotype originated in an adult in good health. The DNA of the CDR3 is TGTGCCAGCAGCTTAGTTCAGGGGTCATTAGGACAGCCCCAGCATTTT. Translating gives CASSLVQGSLGQPQHF.